This T cell receptor beta chain was identified in a study of blood T cell repertoires in COVID-19. Study summary: PBMCs, B-cell-depleted T cells, or T cells provided the cDNA or gDNA that made up the material.

CDR1 and CDR2 from the germline V gene are SGHNT and YENEEA. CDR3 length equals 15 residues. V shed 1 base and J 7 bases; nucleotides not matched to a gene: 8. TCRdb keeps only in-frame clones here, not all; method: immunoSEQ multiplex PCR. The profile shows around 200,000 clones, approximately 90% of them singletons. The TCR originated in a man aged 55 to 70 who had recovered from COVID-19. This chain joins TRBV11-3 and TRBJ2-7, with TRBD2 matching 9 bases. Sequenced input: peripheral blood. The CDR3 DNA reads TGTGCCAGCAGCTTAGGGCTAGCGGGGCTCCGGGAGCAGTACTTC. This gives the protein CASSLGLAGLREQYF. Combining the CDR3 with reference TRBV11-3 and TRBJ2-7 gives the whole variable domain EAGVVQSPRYKIIEKKQPVAFWCNPISGHNTLYWYLQNLGQGPELLIRYENEEAVDDSQLPKDRFSAERLKGVDSTLKIQPAELGDSAVYLCASSLGLAGLREQYFGPGTRLTVT.